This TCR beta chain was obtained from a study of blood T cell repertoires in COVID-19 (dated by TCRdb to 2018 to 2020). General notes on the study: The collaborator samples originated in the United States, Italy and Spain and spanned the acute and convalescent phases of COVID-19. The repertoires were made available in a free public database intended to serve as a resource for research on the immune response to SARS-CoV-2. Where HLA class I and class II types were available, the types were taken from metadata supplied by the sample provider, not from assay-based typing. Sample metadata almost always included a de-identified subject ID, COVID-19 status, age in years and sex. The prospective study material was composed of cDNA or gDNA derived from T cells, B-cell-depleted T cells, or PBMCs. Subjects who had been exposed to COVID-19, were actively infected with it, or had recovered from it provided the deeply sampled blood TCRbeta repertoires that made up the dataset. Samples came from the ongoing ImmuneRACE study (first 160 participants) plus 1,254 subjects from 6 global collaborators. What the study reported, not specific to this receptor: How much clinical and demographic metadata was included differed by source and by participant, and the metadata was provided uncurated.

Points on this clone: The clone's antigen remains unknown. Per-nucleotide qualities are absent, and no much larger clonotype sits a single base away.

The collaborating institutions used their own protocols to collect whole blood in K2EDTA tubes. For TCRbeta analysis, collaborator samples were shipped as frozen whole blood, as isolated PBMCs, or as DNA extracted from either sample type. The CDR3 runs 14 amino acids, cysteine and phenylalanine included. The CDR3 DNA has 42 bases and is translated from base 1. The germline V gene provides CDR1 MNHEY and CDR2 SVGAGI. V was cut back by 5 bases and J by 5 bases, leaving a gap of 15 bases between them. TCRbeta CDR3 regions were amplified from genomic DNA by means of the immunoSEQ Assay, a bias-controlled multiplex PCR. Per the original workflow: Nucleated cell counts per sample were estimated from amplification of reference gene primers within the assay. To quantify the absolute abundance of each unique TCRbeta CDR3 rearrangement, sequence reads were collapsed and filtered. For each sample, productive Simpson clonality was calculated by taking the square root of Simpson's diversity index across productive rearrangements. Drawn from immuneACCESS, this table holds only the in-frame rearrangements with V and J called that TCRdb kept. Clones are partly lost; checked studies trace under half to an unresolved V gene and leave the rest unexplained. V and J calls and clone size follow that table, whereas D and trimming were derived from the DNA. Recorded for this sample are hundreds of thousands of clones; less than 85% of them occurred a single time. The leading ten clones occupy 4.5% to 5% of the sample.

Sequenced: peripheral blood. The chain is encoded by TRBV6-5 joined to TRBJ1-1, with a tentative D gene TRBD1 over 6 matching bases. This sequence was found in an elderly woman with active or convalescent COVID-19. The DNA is TGTGCCAGCAGTAGGGGGGGCGCAGAAACTGAAGCTTTCTTT. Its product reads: CASSRGGAETEAFF.